These 10 T cell receptor beta chains were sequenced from one sample in a study of T cells after posttransplantation cyclophosphamide. Treatment was busulfan-fludarabine conditioning, a marrow graft, and cyclophosphamide on days +3 and +4. Clones were sequenced by immunoSEQ multiplex PCR, and TCRdb holds only the in-frame ones, with some missing. The data contain 15,000 to 20,000 clones, around 91% of them seen just once; the ten biggest clones take up about 0.55%. Sequenced here: CD4+ T cells sorted from blood, sampled after allogeneic stem cell transplant with posttransplant cyclophosphamide. Receptors originate from a male patient between 55 and 70 years old who received an allogeneic stem cell transplant from a related donor and was CMV-positive. Some T cells may have originated in the graft donor.

The chain is built from TRBV7-9 and TRBJ2-7, with TRBD2 identical over 9 bases. CDR3 size: 16 residues. V was pared by 5 bases and J by 3 bases, with 11 bases of the junction left unmatched. Germline CDR1 reads SEHNR; CDR2 reads FQNEAQ (reference sequence). DNA for the CDR3: TGTGCCAGCAGCCCCGTCGGAGGAGCGGGGGGCTACGAGCAGTACTTC. The encoded protein is CASSPVGGAGGYEQYF.

V gene TRBV10-3 combines with J gene TRBJ2-5; TRBD2 is a possible D gene (6 bases). Germline V gene sequence: CDR1 ENHRY, CDR2 SYGVKD. The CDR3 has 13 residues. V lost 4 bases, J lost 4 bases, and 10 bases lay in between. CDR3 region: CAISAPGGETQYF. CDR3 nucleotide sequence: TGTGCCATCAGTGCCCCCGGGGGAGAGACCCAGTACTTC.

This clone was observed once. Other DNA sequences within the sample encode an identical CDR3. This chain joins TRBV6-5 and TRBJ1-2, with TRBD1 matching over 10 bases. Losses at the gene ends were 3 bases for V and 4 bases for J; bases not matched to a gene: 8. CDR1 MNHEY and CDR2 SVGAGI come from the germline V gene. This CDR3 region has 16 residues. The CDR3 DNA follows: TGTGCCAGCAGTTATTTAAGGACAGGGGGAGGCTATGGCTACACCTTC. Its translation is CASSYLRTGGGYGYTF.

The genes are TRBV5-1 and TRBJ2-1; D is perhaps TRBD2 (7 bases). Deletions cut 4 bases from V and 2 bases from J, with 10 bases between. The CDR3 contains 14 residues. Germline CDR1 reads SGHRS; CDR2 reads YFSETQ. CDR3 coding DNA: TGCGCCAGCAGCGTCGGGGGGCCCTACAATGAGCAGTTCTTC. Protein: CASSVGGPYNEQFF.

The rearrangement uses TRBV30 and TRBJ1-1; D is perhaps TRBD1 (5 bases). Trimming cost V 5 bases and J 0 bases, with 10 bases left between them. The CDR3 runs 13 residues. Germline CDR1 and CDR2: GTSNPN and SVGIG (reference sequence). CDR3 amino acids: CAWAQVMNTEAFF. Here the CDR3 DNA reads TGTGCCTGGGCACAGGTCATGAACACTGAAGCTTTCTTT.

This clone was detected only once. V usage is TRBV18 and J usage is TRBJ2-1, with 7 bases that match TRBD1. The V segment lost 3 bases and the J segment 2 bases; nucleotides outside the gene matches: 4. CDR1 is KGHSH and CDR2 is LQKENI in the germline V gene. This CDR3 is built from 15 residues. CDR3 sequence: CASSPGQATYNEQFF. CDR3 sequence (DNA): TGTGCCAGCTCACCCGGACAGGCCACCTACAATGAGCAGTTCTTC. Using reference TRBV18 and TRBJ2-1 for the parts outside the CDR3, the full variable domain is NAGVMQNPRHLVRRRGQEARLRCSPMKGHSHVYWYRQLPEEGLKFMVYLQKENIIDESGMPKERFSAEFPKEGPSILRIQQVVRGDSAAYFCASSPGQATYNEQFFGPGTRLTVL.

CDR3 in DNA: TGTGCCAGCAGCCCGAGGGGCGGGGGGTTCGCTGAAGCTTTCTTT. Translated, it gives CASSPRGGGFAEAFF. The chain carries TRBV7-3 and TRBJ1-1; weak D call: TRBD1 (5 bases). The germline V gene encodes CDR1 SGHTA and CDR2 FQGTGA. The CDR3 runs 15 residues. V was cut by 5 bases and J by 6 bases, with 19 bases left in between.

V usage is TRBV28 and J usage is TRBJ2-6; possible D gene TRBD1, 6 bases. The CDR3 runs 18 residues. Trimming took 4 bases from V and 0 from J, leaving 16 bases between them. Germline V gene lookup returns CDR1 MDHEN and CDR2 SYDVKM. CDR3 region: CASSSHQGQYSGANVLTF. DNA of the CDR3: TGTGCCAGCAGTTCCCACCAGGGGCAGTACTCTGGGGCCAACGTCCTGACTTTC.

This clone was recorded a few times. This chain connects TRBV9 to TRBJ2-7, with D tentatively TRBD2 (5 bases). The CDR3 loop spans 14 amino acids. V dropped 4 bases and J dropped 0 bases, with 11 bases sitting between them. Looked up from germline, CDR1 is SGDLS and CDR2 is YYNGEE. Here the CDR3 DNA reads TGTGCCAGCAGCCCCGACTACGACTCCTACGAGCAGTACTTC. Translated, it gives CASSPDYDSYEQYF.

Note on this clone: The germline gene is not matched at one end of the junction; a read error may be the cause. Other DNA variants within this sample encode the same CDR3. V gene TRBV27 combines with J gene TRBJ1-6; D is ambiguous. Germline CDR1 and CDR2: MNHEY and SMNVEV (reference sequence). CDR3 length: 14 residues. The DNA for the CDR3 is TGTGCCAGCAGGCGCCTGGGTAGCAATTCCCCCCTCCACTTT. Its translation: CASRRLGSNSPLHF.